This is a list of T cell receptor beta chains from one sample in a study of read filtering for tumor transcriptome and immune sequencing. TCRdb fed the reads into MiXCR, producing one record per CDR3 protein. The sample lists about 130,000 distinct CDR3 sequences, 13% seen once, with approximately 11% in the top ten. The sample comprised a population of CD138-negative cells sorted from bone marrow. These receptors came from a donor at least 40 years old with multiple myeloma. CDR3s include the opening cysteine and the closing phenylalanine or tryptophan. The D gene is left open where the match is weak. Rows may omit the clone size; those that give it use once, few, many or a size class.

size	D	V	J	CDR3	DNA
many	-	TRBV12-3/TRBV12-4	TRBJ1-1	CASSLIANTEAFF	TGTGCCAGCAGTTTGATCGCGAACACTGAAGCTTTCTTT
many	-	TRBV20-1	TRBJ1-6	CSARDRTFSSYNSPLHF	TGCAGTGCTAGAGACCGGACTTTCAGCTCCTATAATTCACCCCTCCACTTT
many	-	TRBV6-1	TRBJ2-7	CASSEASLEAYEQYF	TGTGCCAGCAGTGAAGCAAGCTTGGAGGCCTACGAGCAGTACTTC
many	-	TRBV2	TRBJ1-1	CASSSDDRRAEAFF	TGTGCCAGCAGTTCCGACGACAGAAGGGCTGAAGCTTTCTTT
many	-	TRBV2	TRBJ1-1	CASITGLWDTEAFF	TGTGCCAGCATTACGGGGTTATGGGACACTGAAGCTTTCTTT
-	-	TRBV7-9	TRBJ1-1	CASSLEGRRTEAFF	TGTGCCAGCAGCTTAGAGGGCAGGCGCACTGAAGCTTTCTTT
many	-	TRBV20-1	TRBJ2-5	CSATGETQYF	TGCAGTGCCACCGGAGAGACCCAGTACTTC
many	-	TRBV5-1	TRBJ2-2	CASSRTANTGELFF	TGTGCCAGCAGCCGAACGGCGAACACCGGGGAGCTGTTTTTT
many	-	TRBV6-6	TRBJ2-1	CASSYSRDLGQFF	TGTGCCAGCAGTTACTCGAGGGACCTGGGGCAGTTCTTC
many	TRBD1	TRBV12-3/TRBV12-4	TRBJ1-1	CASSGDSFSFF	TGTGCCAGCAGTGGGGACAGTTTTTCTTTCTTT
many	TRBD2	TRBV12-3/TRBV12-4	TRBJ2-7	CASSLRLAGYEQYF	TGTGCCAGCAGCCTCAGACTAGCGGGCTACGAGCAGTACTTC